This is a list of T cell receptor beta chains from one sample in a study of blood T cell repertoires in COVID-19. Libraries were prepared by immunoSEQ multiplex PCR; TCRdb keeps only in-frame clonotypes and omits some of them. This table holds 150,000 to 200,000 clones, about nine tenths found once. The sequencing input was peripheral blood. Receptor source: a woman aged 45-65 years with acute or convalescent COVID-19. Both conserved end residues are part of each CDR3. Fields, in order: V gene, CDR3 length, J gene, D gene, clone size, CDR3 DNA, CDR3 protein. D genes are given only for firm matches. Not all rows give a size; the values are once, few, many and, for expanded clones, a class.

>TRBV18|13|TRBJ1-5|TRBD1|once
TGTGCCAGCGCTTCAGGGGGAAATCAGCCCCAGCATTTT
CASASGGNQPQHF
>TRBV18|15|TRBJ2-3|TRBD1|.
TGTGCCAGCGGGGTACGGGACAGGAGCACAGATACGCAGTATTTT
CASGVRDRSTDTQYF
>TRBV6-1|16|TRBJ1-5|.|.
TGTGCCAGCAGTGAACCGGGCAGGGGATACAATCAGCCCCAGCATTTT
CASSEPGRGYNQPQHF
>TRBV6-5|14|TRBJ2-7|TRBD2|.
TGTGCCAGCAGTTACTCGCGGGGGGCCTACGAGCAGTACTTC
CASSYSRGAYEQYF
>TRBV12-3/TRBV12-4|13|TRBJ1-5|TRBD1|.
TGTGCCAGCCGCGGGACAGGTGATCAGCCCCAGCATTTT
CASRGTGDQPQHF
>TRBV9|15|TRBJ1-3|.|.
TGTGCCAGCAGCGAGTGGCCCAGCTCTGGAAACACCATATATTTT
CASSEWPSSGNTIYF
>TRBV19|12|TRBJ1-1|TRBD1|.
TGTGCCAGTAGTCCACAGGGGAATGAAGCTTTCTTT
CASSPQGNEAFF
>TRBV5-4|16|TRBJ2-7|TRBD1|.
TGTGCCAGCAGCTCAAAACCAGGACAGGGGTACTACGAGCAGTACTTC
CASSSKPGQGYYEQYF
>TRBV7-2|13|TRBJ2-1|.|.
TGTGCCAGCAGCCCACAGAACTACAATGAGCAGTTCTTC
CASSPQNYNEQFF
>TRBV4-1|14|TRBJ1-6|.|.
TGCGCCAGCAGGAAGACACAGAATAATTCACCCCTCCACTTT
CASRKTQNNSPLHF
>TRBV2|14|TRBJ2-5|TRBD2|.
TGTGCCAGCAGCGAGGGACTAGCGGCGAGAGCCCAGTACTTC
CASSEGLAARAQYF
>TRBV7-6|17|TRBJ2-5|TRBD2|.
TGTGCCAGCAGCTTACGAGGACTAGCGGGGGGGAGTGAGACCCAGTACTTC
CASSLRGLAGGSETQYF